This TCR beta chain was recorded in a study of blood T cell repertoires in COVID-19. As for the study in general: Acute-phase and convalescent COVID-19 samples originated in the United States, Italy and Spain.

Sequenced by immunoSEQ multiplex PCR; TCRdb stores in-frame clones only, minus some. The table shows around 300,000 clones, with roughly 90% occurring only once. Recovered status in Cohort 3 required two negative PCRs, clearance, or symptom resolution. Per germline, CDR1 SGHAT and CDR2 FQNNGV. The V segment lost 4 bases and the J segment 2 bases; nucleotides outside the gene matches: 7. The CDR3 sequence is 15 residues long. This TCR was sampled from a woman aged 35 to 49 who had recovered from COVID-19. The chain recombines TRBV11-2 with TRBJ1-1; TRBD1 aligns across 7 bases. Sequenced sample: PBMCs or T cells enriched from blood (not recorded which). CDR3 loop: CASSSPGQSNTEAFF. For the CDR3, the DNA is TGTGCCAGCAGCTCCCCGGGACAGTCAAACACTGAAGCTTTCTTT.